This T cell receptor (beta chain) was documented in a study of blood T cell repertoires in COVID-19. For the study at large: PBMCs, B-cell-depleted T cells, or T cells provided the cDNA or gDNA that made up the material.

V was clipped by 2 bases and J by 5 bases, with 12 bases between them. The CDR3 contains 14 residues. The V gene's germline CDR1 is MNHEY and CDR2 SMNVEV (reference sequence). Clinical history reported by participants formed the basis on which cohorts were assigned. The recovered donors of Cohort 3 showed two negative PCRs, clearance, or symptom resolution. Here immunoSEQ multiplex PCR was the method, and the copy in TCRdb shows in-frame clones only, minus some. The sample lists approximately 290,000 clones, 70% to 90% seen once, with 3.5% to 5.5% in the top ten. The sequenced sample consisted of PBMCs or T cells enriched from blood (not recorded which). The chain couples TRBV27 to TRBJ2-5; a possible D gene is TRBD2 (6 bases). The TCR sequence derives from a woman aged 25 to 39 who had recovered from COVID-19. The CDR3 sequence is CASSLGRERETQYF. DNA for the CDR3: TGTGCCAGCAGTTTAGGTCGGGAGAGGGAGACCCAGTACTTC.